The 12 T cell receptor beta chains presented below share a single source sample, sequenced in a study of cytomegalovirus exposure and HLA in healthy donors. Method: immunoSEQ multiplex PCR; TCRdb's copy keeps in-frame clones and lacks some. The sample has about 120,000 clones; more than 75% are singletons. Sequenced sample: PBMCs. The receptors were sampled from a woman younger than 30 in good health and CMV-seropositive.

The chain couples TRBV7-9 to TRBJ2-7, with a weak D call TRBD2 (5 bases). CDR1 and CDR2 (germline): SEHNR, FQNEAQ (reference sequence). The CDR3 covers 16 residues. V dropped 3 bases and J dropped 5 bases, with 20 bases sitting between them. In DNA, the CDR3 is TGTGCCAGCAGCTTCGGGGATAAGAGAGGGCGCGACGAGCAGTACTTC. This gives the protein CASSFGDKRGRDEQYF.

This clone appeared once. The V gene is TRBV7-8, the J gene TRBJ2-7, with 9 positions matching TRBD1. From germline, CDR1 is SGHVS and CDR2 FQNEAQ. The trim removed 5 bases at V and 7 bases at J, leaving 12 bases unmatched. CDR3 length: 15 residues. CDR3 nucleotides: TGTGCCAGCAGCCTCGGACAGGGGAAAGAGAGAGAGCAGTACTTC. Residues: CASSLGQGKEREQYF.

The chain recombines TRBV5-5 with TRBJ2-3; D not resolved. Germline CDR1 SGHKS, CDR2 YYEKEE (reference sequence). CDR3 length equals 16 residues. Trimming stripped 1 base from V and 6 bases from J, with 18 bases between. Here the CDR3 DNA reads TGTGCCAGCAGCTTGCCCCCGGCGTACCGGCGGGATACGCAGTATTTT. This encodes CASSLPPAYRRDTQYF.

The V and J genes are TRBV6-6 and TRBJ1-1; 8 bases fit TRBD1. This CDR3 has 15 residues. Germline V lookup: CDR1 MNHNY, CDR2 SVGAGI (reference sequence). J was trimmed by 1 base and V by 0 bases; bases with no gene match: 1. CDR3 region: CASSYSGTGNTEAFF. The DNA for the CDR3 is TGTGCCAGCAGTTACTCAGGGACAGGGAACACTGAAGCTTTCTTT.

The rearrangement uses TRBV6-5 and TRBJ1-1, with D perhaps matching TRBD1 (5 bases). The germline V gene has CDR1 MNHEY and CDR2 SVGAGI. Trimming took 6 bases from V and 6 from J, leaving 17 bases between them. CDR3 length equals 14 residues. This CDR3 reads CASSLGGGLAEAFF. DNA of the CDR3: TGTGCCAGCAGCCTTGGGGGAGGGCTTGCTGAAGCTTTCTTT.

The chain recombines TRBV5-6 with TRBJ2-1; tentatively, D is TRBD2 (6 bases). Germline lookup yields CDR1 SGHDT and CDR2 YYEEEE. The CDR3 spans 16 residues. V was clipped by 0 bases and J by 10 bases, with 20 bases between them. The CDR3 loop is CASSLAGGAPGSEQFF. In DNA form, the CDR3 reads TGTGCCAGCAGCTTGGCGGGCGGGGCCCCTGGGTCGGAGCAGTTCTTC. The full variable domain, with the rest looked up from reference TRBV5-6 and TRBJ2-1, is DAGVTQSPTHLIKTRGQQVTLRCSPKSGHDTVSWYQQALGQGPQFIFQYYEEEERQRGNFPDRFSGHQFPNYSSELNVNALLLGDSALYLCASSLAGGAPGSEQFFGPGTRLTVL.

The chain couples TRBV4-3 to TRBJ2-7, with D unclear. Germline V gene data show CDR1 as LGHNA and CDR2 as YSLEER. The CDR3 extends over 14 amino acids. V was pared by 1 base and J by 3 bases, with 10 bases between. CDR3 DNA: TGCGCCAGCAGCCAAGGTGCTAGATTCTACGAGCAGTACTTC. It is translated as CASSQGARFYEQYF.

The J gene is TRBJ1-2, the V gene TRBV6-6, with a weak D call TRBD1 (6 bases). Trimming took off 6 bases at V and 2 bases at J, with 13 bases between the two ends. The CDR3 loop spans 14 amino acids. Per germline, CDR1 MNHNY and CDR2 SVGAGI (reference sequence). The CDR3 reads CASSPFTGNYGYTF. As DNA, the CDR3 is TGTGCCAGCAGCCCCTTTACAGGGAACTATGGCTACACCTTC.

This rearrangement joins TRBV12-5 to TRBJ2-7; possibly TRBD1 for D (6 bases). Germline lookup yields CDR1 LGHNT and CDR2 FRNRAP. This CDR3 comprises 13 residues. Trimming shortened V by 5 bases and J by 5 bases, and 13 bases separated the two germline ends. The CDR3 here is CASGSGQSHEQYF. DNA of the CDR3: TGTGCTAGTGGTAGTGGACAGTCCCACGAGCAGTACTTC.

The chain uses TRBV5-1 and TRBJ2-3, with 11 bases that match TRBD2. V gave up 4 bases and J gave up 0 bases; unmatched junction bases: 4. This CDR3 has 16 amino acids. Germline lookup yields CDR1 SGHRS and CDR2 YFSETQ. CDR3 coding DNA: TGCGCCAGCAGCCTTCGACTAGCGGGAAGCACAGATACGCAGTATTTT. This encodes CASSLRLAGSTDTQYF.

The CDR3 loop is CAISESRTGPNTEAFF. As DNA, the CDR3 is TGTGCCATCAGTGAGTCGAGGACAGGGCCGAACACTGAAGCTTTCTTT. This rearrangement joins TRBV10-3 to TRBJ1-1; 8 nucleotides align to TRBD1. V dropped 0 bases and J dropped 1; count of bases not matched to a gene: 4. This CDR3 has 16 residues. The germline gives CDR1 ENHRY, CDR2 SYGVKD.

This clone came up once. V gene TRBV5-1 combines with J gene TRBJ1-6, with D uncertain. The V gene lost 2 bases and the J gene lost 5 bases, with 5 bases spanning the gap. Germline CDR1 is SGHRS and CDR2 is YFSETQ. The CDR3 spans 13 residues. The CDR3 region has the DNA TGCGCCAGCAGCTTAGGAGATAATTCACCCCTCCACTTT. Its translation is CASSLGDNSPLHF.